This record concerns one T cell receptor (beta chain) sequence. What it binds is not known. The assay was run at survey level. The assay was immunoSEQ multiplex PCR, and TCRdb's table has in-frame clones only and misses some. The profile covers 25,000 or so clones, with about 91% appearing a single time and about 2% taken by the ten largest. This specimen belongs to a study of multiple sclerosis patients with progressive multifocal leukoencephalopathy. With 0 bases removed from V and 4 bases from J, the gap between germline ends came to 13 bases. CDR3 length: 16 amino acids. Germline V lookup: CDR1 SGHVS, CDR2 FQNEAQ. Regarding time point: around 13 months of natalizumab therapy. All PML patients were female, and all patients had earlier interferon beta. Study findings and constraints: Before and during natalizumab, the clones expanded at PML already existed.

This TCR was recovered from a young man with multiple sclerosis. The sequenced sample was PBMCs, obtained from a patient treated with natalizumab. The J gene is TRBJ2-4, the V gene TRBV7-8; a possible D gene is TRBD2 (7 bases). The CDR3 loop is CASSLARGGPKNIQYF. As DNA, the CDR3 is TGTGCCAGCAGCTTAGCCAGGGGAGGGCCTAAAAACATTCAGTACTTC.